Listed below are T cell receptor beta chains from one sample, sequenced in a study of blood T cell repertoires in COVID-19. The table came from immunoSEQ multiplex PCR; TCRdb's copy has only in-frame clones and leaves some out. This sample yields fewer than 60,000 clones, of which 86% are seen a single time; approximately 23% belongs to the top ten. The sequenced material came from peripheral blood. The receptors here all came from a woman of 80 years or more with acute or convalescent COVID-19. Both conserved end residues are part of each CDR3. The D gene is left open where the match is weak.

D,V,J,CDR3
TRBD1,TRBV12-5,TRBJ1-1,CASAPPGQGAGTLWNTEAFF
.,TRBV2,TRBJ1-5,CASSAGRFQPQHF
.,TRBV6-5,TRBJ1-3,CASKEEITSGNTIYF
.,TRBV19,TRBJ1-1,CASSTGTWGVAFF
.,TRBV5-1,TRBJ1-6,CASSLAIAPGLTNSPLHF
.,TRBV5-1,TRBJ2-1,CASSFSGLNNEQFF
TRBD1,TRBV15,TRBJ1-6,CATSRAGTGNSPLHF
TRBD2,TRBV15,TRBJ2-1,CATSRGYSGRGYNEQFF
.,TRBV7-3,TRBJ1-1,CASSQQDLTEAFF
.,TRBV30,TRBJ1-6,CAWSVRENSPLHF
.,TRBV19,TRBJ2-2,CASSGSAATNTGELFF
.,TRBV5-1,TRBJ1-1,CASSWGQENTEAFF
.,TRBV3-1/TRBV3-2,TRBJ1-5,CASSQAGEGQPQHF
.,TRBV12-3/TRBV12-4,TRBJ1-2,CASARWGRDSYTF
TRBD1,TRBV19,TRBJ1-2,CASSARDREGYTF
TRBD1,TRBV11-3,TRBJ2-7,CASTLRGTGSYEQYF
.,TRBV15,TRBJ2-5,CATSRVTGGEVTQYF
TRBD1,TRBV28,TRBJ1-6,CASSFLGTGYNSPLHF
.,TRBV11-2,TRBJ2-3,CASSLLGALRGSDTQYF
.,TRBV25-1,TRBJ1-6,CASSRASSGSYNSPLHF
.,TRBV7-9,TRBJ2-7,CASSRLSGEQYF
.,TRBV7-8,TRBJ1-2,CASSLTGAFGYGYTF
.,TRBV5-1,TRBJ2-5,CASSFDIPQTQYF